The present TCR beta chain was sequenced within a study of glioma-infiltrating T cells after dendritic cell vaccination. At the level of the study: Dendritic cell vaccine was injected intradermally three times, biweekly.

Assay: immunoSEQ multiplex PCR; the TCRdb copy retains only in-frame clones and omits some. The repertoire consists of under 100,000 clones, with approximately 81% occurring once and the leading ten covering over 5%. CDR3 size: 15 residues. Trimming removed 2 bases from V and 8 bases from J; junction bases left unmatched: 6. Looked up from germline, CDR1 is SNHLY and CDR2 is FYNNEI. None of the glioblastoma patients had an isocitrate dehydrogenase mutation. Blood PBMC samples: pre-vaccination, two weeks post third vaccination, and at tumor progression. The rearrangement uses TRBV2 and TRBJ1-5; 10 bases line up with TRBD1. The TCR sequence derives from a human donor with glioblastoma. The sample in question was blood, obtained before dendritic cell vaccination. CDR3 residues: CASSEMGQGLKPQHF. CDR3 nucleotide sequence: TGTGCCAGCAGTGAAATGGGACAGGGGTTAAAGCCCCAGCATTTT.